These T cell receptor beta chains were read from a single sample in a study of blood T cell repertoires in COVID-19. Clones were sequenced by immunoSEQ multiplex PCR, and TCRdb holds only the in-frame ones, with some missing. The sample has 200,000 to 250,000 clones, roughly 87% seen once. Sequencing input: PBMCs or T cells enriched from blood (not recorded which). The receptor set was obtained from a man aged 18 to 30 with acute COVID-19. The CDR3 runs from the conserved cysteine through the conserved F or W. A D gene is named only where the DNA matches it firmly. Clone size is given for some rows only: seen once, a few or many times, or a class if the clone is expanded.

V,J,D,size,DNA,CDR3
TRBV6-5,TRBJ2-5,.,.,TGTGCCAGCACCGCCGCGGAATGGGAGACCCAGTACTTC,CASTAAEWETQYF
TRBV5-1,TRBJ2-3,TRBD2,.,TGCGCCAGCAGCTTGAAGGCTAGCGGGAGTCTAGCAGATACGCAGTATTTT,CASSLKASGSLADTQYF
TRBV6-5,TRBJ2-1,.,.,TGTGCCAGCAGTTACTCAGAGTCCGATGAGCAGTTCTTC,CASSYSESDEQFF
TRBV2,TRBJ2-7,.,few,TGTGCCAGCAGCGAGGGTCTAGCGCGTTACTACGAGCAGTACTTC,CASSEGLARYYEQYF
TRBV10-3,TRBJ2-1,.,.,TGTGCCATCAGTGAGGCCGGAAGAGAGGGTGAGCAGTTCTTC,CAISEAGREGEQFF
TRBV12-3/TRBV12-4,TRBJ1-2,TRBD1,.,TGTGCCAGCAGTTCGGACAGGGATGGCTACACCTTC,CASSSDRDGYTF
TRBV7-6,TRBJ2-7,TRBD1,.,TGTGCCAGCAGCTTAGCAACAGGGGGCTTTCACGAGCAGTACTTC,CASSLATGGFHEQYF
TRBV19,TRBJ2-1,.,once,TGTGCCAGTACTGCGACAGTCAATGAGCAGTTCTTC,CASTATVNEQFF
TRBV4-2,TRBJ1-1,.,.,TGTGCCAGCAGCCAAGATAGACAGGTGACTGAAGCTTTCTTT,CASSQDRQVTEAFF
TRBV12-3/TRBV12-4,TRBJ1-6,TRBD1,once,TGTGCCAGCAGTCCAGGGGGTTCACCCCTCCACTTT,CASSPGGSPLHF
TRBV10-3,TRBJ2-3,TRBD1,.,TGTGCCATCAGTGCGACAGGGGATACGCAGTATTTT,CAISATGDTQYF
TRBV7-9,TRBJ1-1,.,.,TGTGCCAGCAGCGTCTCACAGGTGAACACTGAAGCTTTCTTT,CASSVSQVNTEAFF
TRBV19,TRBJ2-4,TRBD2,.,TGTGCCAGTAGTATAGATCAGATTAGCGGGAGTGGGTTAGCAGACATTCAGTACTTC,CASSIDQISGSGLADIQYF
TRBV20-1,TRBJ2-7,.,once,TGCAGTGCTAGTAAGGCAAGCGGTCCTCTGGGAACCTACGAGCAGTACTTC,CSASKASGPLGTYEQYF
TRBV4-3,TRBJ1-6,TRBD1,.,TGCGCCAGCAGCCAAGATACCCAGGGGGGTTCACCCCTCCACTTT,CASSQDTQGGSPLHF
TRBV10-2,TRBJ1-6,.,.,TGCGCCAGCTGCGCCGGAGATAATAATTCACCCCTCCACTTT,CASCAGDNNSPLHF
TRBV25-1,TRBJ2-7,.,.,TGTGCCAGCAGTGCAACTCCGTCCGATGCTTACGAGCAGTACTTC,CASSATPSDAYEQYF
TRBV7-3,TRBJ1-1,.,many,TGTGCCAGCAGCTTATGGCGGAGTAGCACTGAAGCTTTCTTT,CASSLWRSSTEAFF
TRBV6-5,TRBJ2-7,.,.,TGTGCCAGCGGAGACAGCTCCTACGAGCAGTACTTC,CASGDSSYEQYF
TRBV6-5,TRBJ1-6,.,.,TGTGCCAGCAGTTATACCCTACGGGGTAATTCACCCCTCCACTTT,CASSYTLRGNSPLHF
TRBV5-4,TRBJ2-1,TRBD2,.,TGTGCCAGCAGCAGTATTGTCCCGGGACTAGGTAGCTTGAATGAGCAGTTCTTC,CASSSIVPGLGSLNEQFF
TRBV28,TRBJ1-2,.,.,TGTGCCAGCAGTTCGGGTCGGACTGAGCTCGGCTACACCTTC,CASSSGRTELGYTF
TRBV2,TRBJ1-2,.,few,TGTGCCAGCAGGGCTTTAAGGGCAGGGCACTATGGCTACACCTTC,CASRALRAGHYGYTF
TRBV19,TRBJ2-7,TRBD2,.,TGTGCCAGTAGTACCCTCGGCGGGAGATTCGAGCAGTACTTC,CASSTLGGRFEQYF
TRBV7-2,TRBJ1-5,.,.,TGTGCCAGCAGCTTCCGGGAATTTGGCAATCAGCCCCAGCATTTT,CASSFREFGNQPQHF
TRBV3-1/TRBV3-2,TRBJ2-5,.,.,TGTGCCAGCAGCCAAGATCCCACGGAAGAGACCCAGTACTTC,CASSQDPTEETQYF
TRBV11-2,TRBJ2-7,.,.,TGTGCCAGCAGCTTAGCGGGATCCTACGAGCAGTACTTC,CASSLAGSYEQYF
TRBV4-2,TRBJ2-7,.,.,TGTGCCAGCAGCCAAGATAGTGGTCCCTACGAGCAGTACTTC,CASSQDSGPYEQYF
TRBV9,TRBJ2-3,.,.,TGTGCCAGCAGCCCCCCACCGGGAGCAGATACGCAGTATTTT,CASSPPPGADTQYF
TRBV27,TRBJ2-3,TRBD2,.,TGTGCCAGCAGAGGACTAGCGGCAGATACGCAGTATTTT,CASRGLAADTQYF
TRBV28,TRBJ2-7,.,once,TGTGCCAGCAGTTTCAGGTCGACATTGAGCTCCTACGAGCAGTACTTC,CASSFRSTLSSYEQYF
TRBV30,TRBJ2-3,TRBD2,.,TGTGCCTGGAGTACCCTGACTAGCGGGAGACCAAATACGCAGTATTTT,CAWSTLTSGRPNTQYF
TRBV11-3,TRBJ2-3,TRBD2,.,TGTGCCAGCGGAGCGGGAGGGCCGGATACGCAGTATTTT,CASGAGGPDTQYF
TRBV30,TRBJ1-5,.,once,TGTGCCTGGGGAAAAGGGGCTCCGGCTCGACAGCCCCAGCATTTT,CAWGKGAPARQPQHF
TRBV28,TRBJ1-5,.,.,TGTGCCAGCAGTTTGGCAGATAGCAATCAGCCCCAGCATTTT,CASSLADSNQPQHF
TRBV10-3,TRBJ1-2,.,.,TGTGCCATCAGTGAGTCGCGAACGGGAGATAACTATGGCTACACCTTC,CAISESRTGDNYGYTF
TRBV27,TRBJ2-4,TRBD1,.,TGTGCCAGCAGTCGCCTGACAGGGGTAGCCAAAAACATTCAGTACTTC,CASSRLTGVAKNIQYF
TRBV30,TRBJ2-1,.,.,TGTGCCTGGAGTGTACCGCAGGATCTATACAATGAGCAGTTCTTC,CAWSVPQDLYNEQFF
TRBV5-1,TRBJ1-4,TRBD1,.,TGCGCCAGCAGCTTTACCGGGACAGGTGGTGAAAAACTGTTTTTT,CASSFTGTGGEKLFF
TRBV19,TRBJ1-1,.,.,TGTGCCAGTAGTACCCCCGTGAGCTCTGAAGCTTTCTTT,CASSTPVSSEAFF
TRBV28,TRBJ1-5,TRBD1,.,TGTGCCAGCAGTTTATCGGACAGGGTTTATCAGCCCCAGCATTTT,CASSLSDRVYQPQHF
TRBV3-1/TRBV3-2,TRBJ1-2,.,.,TGTGCCAGCAGCCAAGCCTTAGTGGGCTACACCTTC,CASSQALVGYTF
TRBV11-3,TRBJ1-4,.,.,TGTGCCAGCGCGGGAGGAGGGACAACTAATGAAAAACTGTTTTTT,CASAGGGTTNEKLFF
TRBV6-2/TRBV6-3,TRBJ1-2,TRBD1,.,TGTGCCAGCAGTTACCGAACAGGGGGCGATGACTACACCTTC,CASSYRTGGDDYTF
TRBV5-5,TRBJ2-3,TRBD1,.,TGTGCCAGCAGCCCTGGGGACAGGGCGCGAGGTACGCAGTATTTT,CASSPGDRARGTQYF
TRBV12-3/TRBV12-4,TRBJ1-5,.,.,TGTGCCAGCAGTTTAAGAGAGGATCAGCCCCAGCATTTT,CASSLREDQPQHF
TRBV18,TRBJ2-1,.,.,TGTGCCAGCTCACCAGGGGGGGCAAGGTACAATGAGCAGTTCTTC,CASSPGGARYNEQFF
TRBV7-9,TRBJ1-4,.,.,TGTGCCAGCAGCTTAGCCCCTTCGGCAACTAATGAAAAACTGTTTTTT,CASSLAPSATNEKLFF
TRBV19,TRBJ1-3,.,.,TGTGCCAGTAGTATAGTAGAGGTCGCAGGGGCAAATGGAAACACCATATATTTT,CASSIVEVAGANGNTIYF
TRBV11-2,TRBJ2-5,.,.,TGTGCCAGCAGCCCCCCGGCAGGGCAGATGTACCAAGAGACCCAGTACTTC,CASSPPAGQMYQETQYF
TRBV4-3,TRBJ1-1,.,.,TGCGCCAGCAGCCAAGAGCGACAGGTGAGCACTGAAGCTTTCTTT,CASSQERQVSTEAFF
TRBV4-2,TRBJ2-7,TRBD2,.,TGTGCCAGCAGCCAAGATCTGCGTAGCGGGAGTATTGCCGAGCAGTACTTC,CASSQDLRSGSIAEQYF
TRBV4-3,TRBJ2-7,.,few,TGCGCCAGCAGCCGGACCTTAGGCGGGACCGCCTACGAGCAGTACTTC,CASSRTLGGTAYEQYF
TRBV25-1,TRBJ2-7,.,.,TGTGCCAGCACGACGAGGGAGGTCCCCTACGAGCAGTACTTC,CASTTREVPYEQYF